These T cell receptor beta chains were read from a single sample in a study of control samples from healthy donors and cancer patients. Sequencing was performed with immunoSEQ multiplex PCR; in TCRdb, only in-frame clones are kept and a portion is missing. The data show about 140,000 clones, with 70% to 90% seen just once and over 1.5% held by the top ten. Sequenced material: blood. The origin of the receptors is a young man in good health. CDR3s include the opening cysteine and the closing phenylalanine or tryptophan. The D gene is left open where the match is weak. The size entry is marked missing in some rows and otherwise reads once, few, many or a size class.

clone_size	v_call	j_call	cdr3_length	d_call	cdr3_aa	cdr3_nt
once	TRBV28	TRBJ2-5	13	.	CASREALEETQYF	TGTGCCAGCAGGGAGGCATTAGAAGAGACCCAGTACTTC
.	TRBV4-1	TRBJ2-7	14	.	CASSLTPGLSEQYF	TGCGCCAGCAGCCTTACGCCCGGCCTGTCCGAGCAGTACTTC
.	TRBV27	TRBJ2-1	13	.	CASSLYGYNEQFF	TGTGCCAGCAGTTTATACGGTTACAATGAGCAGTTCTTC
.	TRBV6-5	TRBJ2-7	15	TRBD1	CASSYSSAGGREQYF	TGTGCCAGCAGTTACTCGAGTGCAGGGGGCAGGGAGCAGTACTTC
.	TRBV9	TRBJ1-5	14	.	CASSVVRAGQPQHF	TGTGCCAGCAGCGTAGTGAGGGCCGGGCAGCCCCAGCATTTT
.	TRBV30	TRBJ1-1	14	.	CAWGGIAGATEAFF	TGTGCCTGGGGGGGAATTGCAGGGGCCACTGAAGCTTTCTTT
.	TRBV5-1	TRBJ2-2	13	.	CASRDGNTGELFF	TGCGCCAGCAGGGACGGAAACACCGGGGAGCTGTTTTTT
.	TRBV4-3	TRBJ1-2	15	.	CASSQDPDGNYGYTF	TGCGCCAGCAGCCAAGATCCCGACGGGAACTATGGCTACACCTTC
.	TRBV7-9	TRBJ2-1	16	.	CASSLTSLNHYNEQFF	TGTGCCAGCAGCCTAACCTCCCTAAATCACTACAATGAGCAGTTCTTC
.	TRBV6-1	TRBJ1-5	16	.	CASSEVLGSGKQPQHF	TGTGCCAGCAGTGAAGTTCTCGGGTCGGGTAAGCAGCCCCAGCATTTT
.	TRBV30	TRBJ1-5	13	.	CAWSAWGNQPQHF	TGTGCCTGGAGTGCGTGGGGCAATCAGCCCCAGCATTTT
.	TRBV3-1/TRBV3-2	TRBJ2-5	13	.	CASSSSLAETQYF	TGTGCCAGCAGCTCTAGTTTGGCGGAGACCCAGTACTTC
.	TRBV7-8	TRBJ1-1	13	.	CASSSIRGAEAFF	TGTGCCAGCAGCTCAATAAGGGGGGCTGAAGCTTTCTTT
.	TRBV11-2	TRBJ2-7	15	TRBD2	CASSLDLAGGPRQYF	TGTGCCAGCAGCTTAGATCTAGCGGGGGGCCCGCGACAGTACTTC
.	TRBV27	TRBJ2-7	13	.	CASSFAFSYEQYF	TGTGCCAGCAGTTTCGCGTTTTCCTACGAGCAGTACTTC
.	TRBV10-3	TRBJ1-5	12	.	CAISDRYQPQHF	TGTGCCATCAGTGACAGATATCAGCCCCAGCATTTT
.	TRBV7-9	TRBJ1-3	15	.	CASSLGSETGNTIYF	TGTGCCAGCAGCTTAGGTAGCGAAACCGGAAACACCATATATTTT
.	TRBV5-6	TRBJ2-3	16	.	CASSFGHTSSTDTQYF	TGTGCCAGCAGCTTCGGACATACCTCTAGCACAGATACGCAGTATTTT
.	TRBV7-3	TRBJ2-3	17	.	CASSPNPGALGEDTQYF	TGTGCCAGCAGCCCCAATCCCGGGGCCCTGGGTGAGGATACGCAGTATTTT
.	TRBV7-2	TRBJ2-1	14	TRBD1	CASSADRAYNEQFF	TGTGCCAGCAGCGCAGACAGGGCATACAATGAGCAGTTCTTC
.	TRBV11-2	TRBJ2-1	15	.	CASSLGSGSYNEQFF	TGTGCCAGCAGCTTGGGATCGGGGTCCTACAATGAGCAGTTCTTC
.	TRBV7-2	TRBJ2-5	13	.	CASSGLLRETQYF	TGTGCCAGCAGCGGACTTCTAAGAGAGACCCAGTACTTC
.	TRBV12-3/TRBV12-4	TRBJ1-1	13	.	CASRFEGDTEAFF	TGTGCCAGCAGGTTCGAAGGGGACACTGAAGCTTTCTTT
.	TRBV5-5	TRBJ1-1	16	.	CASSLALAQRYTEAFF	TGTGCCAGCAGCTTGGCGCTGGCGCAGAGATACACTGAAGCTTTCTTT
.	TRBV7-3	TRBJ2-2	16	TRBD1	CASRRGGTGVTGELFF	TGTGCCAGCAGACGGGGAGGGACAGGGGTCACCGGGGAGCTGTTTTTT
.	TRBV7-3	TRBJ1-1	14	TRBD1	CASSLTGGGTEAFF	TGTGCCAGCAGCTTGACAGGGGGCGGAACTGAAGCTTTCTTT
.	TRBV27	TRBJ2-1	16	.	CASSLLPGGLLYEQFF	TGTGCCAGCAGTTTACTCCCGGGGGGCCTGTTGTATGAGCAGTTCTTC
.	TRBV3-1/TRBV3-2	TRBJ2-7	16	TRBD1	CASSQSPGQGGHEQYF	TGTGCCAGCAGCCAATCCCCGGGACAGGGCGGCCACGAGCAGTACTTC
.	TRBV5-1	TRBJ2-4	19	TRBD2	CASSPLGTSGNLAKNIQYF	TGCGCCAGCAGCCCCCTGGGGACTAGCGGAAACCTAGCCAAAAACATTCAGTACTTC